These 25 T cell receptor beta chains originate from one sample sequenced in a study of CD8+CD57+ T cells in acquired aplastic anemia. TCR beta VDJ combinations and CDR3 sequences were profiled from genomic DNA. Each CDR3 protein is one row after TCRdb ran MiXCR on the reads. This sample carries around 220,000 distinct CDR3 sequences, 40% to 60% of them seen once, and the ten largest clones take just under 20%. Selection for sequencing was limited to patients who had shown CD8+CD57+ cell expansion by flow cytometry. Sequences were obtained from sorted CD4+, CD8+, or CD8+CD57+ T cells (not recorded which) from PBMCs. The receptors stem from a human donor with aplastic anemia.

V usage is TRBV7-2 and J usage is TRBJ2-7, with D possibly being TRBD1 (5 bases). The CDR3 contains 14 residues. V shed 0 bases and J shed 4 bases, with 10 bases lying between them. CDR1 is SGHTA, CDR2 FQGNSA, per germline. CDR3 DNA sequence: TGTGCCAGCAGCTTAGCGGCAGGGTGGTACGAGCAGTACTTC. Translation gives CASSLAAGWYEQYF.

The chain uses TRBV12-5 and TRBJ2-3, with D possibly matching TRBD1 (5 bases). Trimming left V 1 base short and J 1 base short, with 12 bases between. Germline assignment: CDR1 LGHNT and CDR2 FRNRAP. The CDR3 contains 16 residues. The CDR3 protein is CASGLGQTSGTDTQYF. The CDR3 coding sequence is TGTGCTAGTGGTTTGGGACAGACTTCTGGCACAGATACGCAGTATTTT.

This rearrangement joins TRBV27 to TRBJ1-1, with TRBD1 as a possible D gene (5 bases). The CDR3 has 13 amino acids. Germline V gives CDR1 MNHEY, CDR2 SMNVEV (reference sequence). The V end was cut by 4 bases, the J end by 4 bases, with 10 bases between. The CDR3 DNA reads TGTGCCAGCAGTTCCCCGGGGGGCACTGAAGCTTTCTTT. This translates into CASSSPGGTEAFF.

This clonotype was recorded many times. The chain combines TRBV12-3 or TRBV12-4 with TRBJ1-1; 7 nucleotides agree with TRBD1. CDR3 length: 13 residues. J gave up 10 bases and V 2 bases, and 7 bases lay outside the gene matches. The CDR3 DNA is TGTGCCAGCAGTTTAAGCTCAGGGGGGGCAGCTTTCTTT. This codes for CASSLSSGGAAFF.

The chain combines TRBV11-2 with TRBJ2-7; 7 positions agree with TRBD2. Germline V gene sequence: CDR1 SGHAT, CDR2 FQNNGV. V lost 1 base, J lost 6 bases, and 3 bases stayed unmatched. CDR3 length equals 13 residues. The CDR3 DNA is TGTGCCAGCAGCTTAGCGAGCGGGGCCGAGCAGTACTTC. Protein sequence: CASSLASGAEQYF.

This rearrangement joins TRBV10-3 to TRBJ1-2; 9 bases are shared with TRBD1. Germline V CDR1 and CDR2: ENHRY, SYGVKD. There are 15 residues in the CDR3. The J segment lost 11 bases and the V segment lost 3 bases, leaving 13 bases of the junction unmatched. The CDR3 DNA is TGTGCCATCAGTGATCAGATTGGGACAGGGCCTCAGTACACCTTC. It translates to CAISDQIGTGPQYTF.

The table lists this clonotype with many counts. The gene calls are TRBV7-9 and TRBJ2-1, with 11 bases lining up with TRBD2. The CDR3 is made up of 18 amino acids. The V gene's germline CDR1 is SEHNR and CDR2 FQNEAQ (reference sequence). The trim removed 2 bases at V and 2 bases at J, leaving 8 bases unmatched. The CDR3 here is CASSLPNLLAGAYNEQFF. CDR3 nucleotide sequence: TGTGCCAGCAGCTTACCAAATCTACTAGCGGGGGCCTACAATGAGCAGTTCTTC. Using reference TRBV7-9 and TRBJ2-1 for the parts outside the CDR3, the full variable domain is DTGVSQNPRHKITKRGQNVTFRCDPISEHNRLYWYRQTLGQGPEFLTYFQNEAQLEKSRLLSDRFSAERPKGSFSTLEIQRTEQGDSAMYLCASSLPNLLAGAYNEQFFGPGTRLTVL.

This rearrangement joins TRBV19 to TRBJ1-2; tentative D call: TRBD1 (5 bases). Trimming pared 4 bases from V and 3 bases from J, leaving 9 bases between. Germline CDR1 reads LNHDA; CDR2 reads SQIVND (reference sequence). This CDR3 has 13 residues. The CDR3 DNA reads TGTGCCAGTAGTAATAAGGGGTACTATGGCTACACCTTC. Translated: CASSNKGYYGYTF.

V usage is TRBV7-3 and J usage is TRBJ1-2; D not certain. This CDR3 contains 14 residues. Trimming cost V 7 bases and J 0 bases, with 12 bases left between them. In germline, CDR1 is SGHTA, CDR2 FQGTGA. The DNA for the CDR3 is TGTGCCAGCACCCCCCCCCCCACTAACTATGGCTACACCTTC. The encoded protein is CASTPPPTNYGYTF.

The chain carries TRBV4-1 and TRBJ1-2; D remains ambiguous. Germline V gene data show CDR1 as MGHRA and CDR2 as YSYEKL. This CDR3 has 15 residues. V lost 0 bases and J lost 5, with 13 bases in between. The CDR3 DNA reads TGCGCCAGCAGCCAAGATCACGCGGATATATATGGCTACACCTTC. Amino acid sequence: CASSQDHADIYGYTF.

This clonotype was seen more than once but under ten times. The CDR3 sequence is CASSWTGGDEKLFF. The CDR3 DNA reads TGTGCCAGCAGCTGGACAGGAGGGGACGAAAAACTGTTTTTT. This rearrangement joins TRBV7-9 to TRBJ1-4, with 7 bases that match TRBD1. This CDR3 is 14 amino acids long. V lost 4 bases and J lost 8; bases outside the gene matches: 7. Germline loops: CDR1 SEHNR, CDR2 FQNEAQ (reference sequence).

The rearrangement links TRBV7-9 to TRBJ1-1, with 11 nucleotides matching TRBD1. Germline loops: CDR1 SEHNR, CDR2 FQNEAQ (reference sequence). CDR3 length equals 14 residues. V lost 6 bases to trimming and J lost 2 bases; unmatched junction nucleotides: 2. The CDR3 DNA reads TGTGCCAGCAGATGGACAGGGGGCAACACTGAAGCTTTCTTT. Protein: CASRWTGGNTEAFF.

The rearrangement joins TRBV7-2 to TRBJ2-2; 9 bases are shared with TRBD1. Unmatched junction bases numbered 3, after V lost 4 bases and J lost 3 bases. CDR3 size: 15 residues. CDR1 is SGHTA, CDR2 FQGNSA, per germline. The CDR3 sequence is CASSWTGADTGELFF. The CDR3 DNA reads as TGTGCCAGCAGCTGGACAGGGGCGGACACCGGGGAGCTGTTTTTT.

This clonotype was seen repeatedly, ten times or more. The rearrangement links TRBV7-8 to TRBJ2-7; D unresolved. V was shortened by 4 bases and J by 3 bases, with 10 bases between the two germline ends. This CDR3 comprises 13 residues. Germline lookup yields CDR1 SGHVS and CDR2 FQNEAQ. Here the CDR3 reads CASSWADLYEQYF. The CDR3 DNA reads TGTGCCAGCAGCTGGGCCGATCTCTACGAGCAGTACTTC. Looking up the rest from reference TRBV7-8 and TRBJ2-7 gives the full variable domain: GAGVSQSPRYKVAKRGQDVALRCDPISGHVSLFWYQQALGQGPEFLTYFQNEAQLDKSGLPSDRFFAERPEGSVSTLKIQRTQQEDSAVYLCASSWADLYEQYFGPGTRLTVT.

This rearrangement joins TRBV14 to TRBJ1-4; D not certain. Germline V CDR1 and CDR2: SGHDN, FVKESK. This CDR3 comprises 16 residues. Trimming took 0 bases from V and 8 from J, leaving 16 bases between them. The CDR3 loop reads CASSQDRYLGLEKLFF. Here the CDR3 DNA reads TGTGCCAGCAGCCAAGATCGGTATCTAGGACTGGAAAAACTGTTTTTT. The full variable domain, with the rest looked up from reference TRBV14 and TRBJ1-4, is EAGVTQFPSHSVIEKGQTVTLRCDPISGHDNLYWYRRVMGKEIKFLLHFVKESKQDESGMPNNRFLAERTGGTYSTLKVQPAELEDSGVYFCASSQDRYLGLEKLFFGSGTQLSVL.

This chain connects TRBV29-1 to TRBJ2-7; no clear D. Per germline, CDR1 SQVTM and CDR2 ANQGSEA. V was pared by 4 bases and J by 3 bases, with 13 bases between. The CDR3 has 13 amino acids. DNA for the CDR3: TGCAGCGTTGGTGCCACCGGACGCTACGAGCAGTACTTC. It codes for CSVGATGRYEQYF.

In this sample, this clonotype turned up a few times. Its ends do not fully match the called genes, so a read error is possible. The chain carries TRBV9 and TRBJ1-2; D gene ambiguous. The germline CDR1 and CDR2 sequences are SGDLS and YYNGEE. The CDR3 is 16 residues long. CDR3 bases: TGTGCCGGCAGCGGAGGCGTCCCTGGGGAATACTATGGCTACACCTTC. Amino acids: CAGSGGVPGEYYGYTF.

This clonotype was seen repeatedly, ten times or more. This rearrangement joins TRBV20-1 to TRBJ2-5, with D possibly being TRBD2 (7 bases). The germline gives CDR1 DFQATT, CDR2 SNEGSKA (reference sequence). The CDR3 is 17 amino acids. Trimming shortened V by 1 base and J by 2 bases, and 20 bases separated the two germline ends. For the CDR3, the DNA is TGCAGTGCTAGAGGGCAGGGACGAGGGGGGGTTCAAGAGACCCAGTACTTC. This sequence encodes CSARGQGRGGVQETQYF.

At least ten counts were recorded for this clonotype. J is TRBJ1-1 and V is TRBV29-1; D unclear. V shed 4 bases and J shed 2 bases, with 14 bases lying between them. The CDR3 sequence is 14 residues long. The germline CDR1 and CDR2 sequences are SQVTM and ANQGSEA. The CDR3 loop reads CSVATGRANTEAFF. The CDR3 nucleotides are TGCAGCGTTGCAACCGGGAGGGCCAACACTGAAGCTTTCTTT.

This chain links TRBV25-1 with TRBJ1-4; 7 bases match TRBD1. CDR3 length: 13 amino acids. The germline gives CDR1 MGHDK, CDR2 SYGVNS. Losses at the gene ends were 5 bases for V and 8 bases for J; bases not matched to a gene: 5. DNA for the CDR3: TGTGCCAGCAGTATTACAGGGGTAGAAAAACTGTTTTTT. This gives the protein CASSITGVEKLFF.

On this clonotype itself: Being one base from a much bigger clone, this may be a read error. The CDR3 loop is CASSPLGPYHNEQSF. The CDR3 DNA is TGTGCCAGCAGCCCCCTTGGGCCCTACCACAATGAGCAGTCCTTC. The J gene is TRBJ2-1, the V gene TRBV12-3 or TRBV12-4; D unresolved. This CDR3 is 15 amino acids long.

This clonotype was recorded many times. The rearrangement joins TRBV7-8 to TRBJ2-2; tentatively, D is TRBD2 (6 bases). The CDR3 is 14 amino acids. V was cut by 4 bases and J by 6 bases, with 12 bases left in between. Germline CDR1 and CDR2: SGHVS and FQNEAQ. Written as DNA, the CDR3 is TGTGCCAGCAGCTCAAGCGGGTGGGCCGGGGAGCTGTTTTTT. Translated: CASSSSGWAGELFF. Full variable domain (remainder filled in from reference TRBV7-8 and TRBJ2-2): GAGVSQSPRYKVAKRGQDVALRCDPISGHVSLFWYQQALGQGPEFLTYFQNEAQLDKSGLPSDRFFAERPEGSVSTLKIQRTQQEDSAVYLCASSSSGWAGELFFGEGSRLTVL.

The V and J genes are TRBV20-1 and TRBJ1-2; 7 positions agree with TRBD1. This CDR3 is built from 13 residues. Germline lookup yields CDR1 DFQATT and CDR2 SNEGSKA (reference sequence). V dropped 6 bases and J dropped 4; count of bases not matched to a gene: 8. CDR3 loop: CSANRGGIYGYTF. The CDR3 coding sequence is TGCAGTGCAAACAGGGGAGGTATCTATGGCTACACCTTC.

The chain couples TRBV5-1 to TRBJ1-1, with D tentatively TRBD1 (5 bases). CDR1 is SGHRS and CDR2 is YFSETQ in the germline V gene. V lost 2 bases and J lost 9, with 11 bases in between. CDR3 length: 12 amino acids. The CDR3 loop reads CASSLRGDQAFF. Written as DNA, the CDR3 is TGCGCCAGCAGCTTACGCGGGGACCAAGCTTTCTTT.

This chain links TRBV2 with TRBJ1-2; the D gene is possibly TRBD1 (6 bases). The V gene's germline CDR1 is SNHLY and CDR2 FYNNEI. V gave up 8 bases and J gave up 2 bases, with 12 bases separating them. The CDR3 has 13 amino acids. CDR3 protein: CASLPTGNYGYTF. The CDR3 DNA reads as TGTGCCAGCCTCCCAACAGGGAACTATGGCTACACCTTC.